Below, 8 T cell receptor beta chains from the same sample are listed, as sequenced in a study of T cell repertoires in cytomegalovirus infection. These receptors are not linked to any known antigen. TCRdb used MiXCR to reprocess the reads, holding one entry per CDR3 protein. Of tens of thousands of distinct CDR3 sequences detected, about 45% appear once; the ten largest clones hold approximately 95%. Sequenced material: CD8+ T cells from cultured PBMCs, taken from culture after CMV antigen stimulation. These receptors were taken from a human donor in good health (CMV status not recorded). Some clones in this sample may be carry-over from other donors' samples.

The chain recombines TRBV12-3 or TRBV12-4 with TRBJ2-7; D remains ambiguous. V was trimmed by 4 bases and J by 0 bases, leaving 10 bases between them. The CDR3 extends over 14 amino acids. CDR3 region: CASSSLLNSYEQYF. CDR3 nucleotide sequence: TGTGCCAGCAGTTCACTACTGAACTCCTACGAGCAGTACTTC.

The CDR3 DNA follows: TGTGCCAGCAGTCCCTCAGGGCCTGGTGAAGCTTTCTTT. Translation gives CASSPSGPGEAFF. The V call is TRBV12-3 or TRBV12-4, the J call TRBJ1-1; possible D gene TRBD1, 5 bases. The CDR3 runs to 13 residues. Trimming took 5 bases from V and 7 from J, leaving 14 bases between them.

This clonotype came up a few times. This chain links TRBV28 with TRBJ2-2; TRBD1 matches at 8 bases. The ends lost 4 bases at V and 3 bases at J; junction bases unmatched: 1. The germline V gene encodes CDR1 MDHEN and CDR2 SYDVKM. CDR3 length: 14 residues. The CDR3 here is CASSSTGDTGELFF. The CDR3 nucleotides read TGTGCCAGCAGTTCGACAGGGGACACCGGGGAGCTGTTTTTT.

The rearrangement links TRBV6-5 to TRBJ2-1, with D maybe TRBD2 (5 bases). Trimming took 2 bases from V and 3 from J, leaving 11 bases between them. The CDR3 has 15 amino acids. The germline V gene encodes CDR1 MNHEY and CDR2 SVGAGI. CDR3: CASSYDSRDYNEQFF. DNA of the CDR3: TGTGCCAGCAGTTACGACTCCCGGGACTACAATGAGCAGTTCTTC.

This clonotype was picked up a small number of times. The gene calls are TRBV11-1 and TRBJ1-1, with a possible D match to TRBD1 (5 bases). The V end was cut by 2 bases, the J end by 1 base, with 11 bases between. CDR3 length equals 15 residues. Germline V gene data show CDR1 as SGHAT and CDR2 as FQDESV (reference sequence). The CDR3 DNA reads TGTGCCAGCAGCTTATTCAGGGACCCGAACACTGAAGCTTTCTTT. The encoded protein is CASSLFRDPNTEAFF.

The chain couples TRBV10-3 to TRBJ2-2; 8 bases agree with TRBD2. Trimming removed 10 bases from V and 0 bases from J; junction bases left unmatched: 10. Per germline, CDR1 ENHRY and CDR2 SYGVKD. The CDR3 consists of 16 residues. CDR3 protein: CASCGELAANTGELFF. DNA of the CDR3: TGTGCCAGCTGTGGCGAACTAGCGGCGAACACCGGGGAGCTGTTTTTT.

This clonotype was counted a few times. The CDR3 loop is CASSASPVQGNEQYF. The CDR3, as DNA: TGTGCCAGCAGCGCGTCCCCGGTCCAAGGCAACGAGCAGTACTTC. This chain links TRBV4-2 with TRBJ2-7; D not certain. Germline CDR1 LGHNA, CDR2 YNFKEQ. The ends were cut back, 5 bases at V and 5 bases at J, with 19 bases in the middle. There are 15 residues in the CDR3.

The chain carries TRBV2 and TRBJ2-2; D is unclear. There are 19 residues in the CDR3. The V gene's germline CDR1 is SNHLY and CDR2 FYNNEI. V was trimmed by 2 bases and J by 2 bases, leaving 21 bases between them. The CDR3 sequence is CASSESWLETLGNTGELFF. CDR3 DNA sequence: TGTGCCAGCAGTGAATCGTGGTTGGAGACTTTGGGAAACACCGGGGAGCTGTTTTTT.